This T cell receptor (beta chain) emerged from a study of shared T cell receptors in the human thymus. Generated by immunoSEQ multiplex PCR, the TCRdb table keeps only in-frame clones and is missing some. The sample includes roughly 700,000 clones, 85% to 90% of them seen just once. CDR1 is LGHNA, CDR2 YSLEER, per germline. V dropped 0 bases and J dropped 2 bases, with 14 bases sitting between them. The length of the CDR3 is 17 residues. These data also featured in a second study, about human thymus T cells. This second report adds: The people who donated were healthy Finnish babies having corrective surgery for congenital heart defects. Thymic repertoires of unrelated individuals were reported in related research to overlap highly.

J is TRBJ1-5 and V is TRBV4-3; the D gene is possibly TRBD1 (6 bases). The sequence derives from a boy younger than two with a congenital heart defect. Sequenced material: thymocytes. CDR3 in DNA: TGCGCCAGCAGCCAAGAGCCGAGAGGGGGTGGCAATCAGCCCCAGCATTTT. It is translated as CASSQEPRGGGNQPQHF.